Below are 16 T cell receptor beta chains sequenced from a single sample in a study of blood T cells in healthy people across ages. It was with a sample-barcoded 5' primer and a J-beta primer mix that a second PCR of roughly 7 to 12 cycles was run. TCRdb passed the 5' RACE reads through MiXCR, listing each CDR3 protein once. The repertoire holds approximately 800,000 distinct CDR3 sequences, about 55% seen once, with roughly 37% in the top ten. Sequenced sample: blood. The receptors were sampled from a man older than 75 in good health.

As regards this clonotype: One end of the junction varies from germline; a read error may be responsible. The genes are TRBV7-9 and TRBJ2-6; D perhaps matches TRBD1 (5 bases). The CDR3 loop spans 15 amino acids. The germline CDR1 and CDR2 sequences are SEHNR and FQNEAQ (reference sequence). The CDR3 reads CASSLVNSGANVPTF. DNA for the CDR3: TGTGCCAGCAGCTTAGTAAACTCTGGGGCCAACGTCCCGACTTTC.

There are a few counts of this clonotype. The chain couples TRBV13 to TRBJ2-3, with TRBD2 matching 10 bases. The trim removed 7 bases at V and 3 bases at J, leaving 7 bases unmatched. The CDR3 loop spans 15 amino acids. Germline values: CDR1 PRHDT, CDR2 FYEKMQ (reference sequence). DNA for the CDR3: TGTGCCAGCACCCCTAGCGGGAGTGCAACAGATACGCAGTATTTT. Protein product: CASTPSGSATDTQYF. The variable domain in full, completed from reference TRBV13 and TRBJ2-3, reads AAGVIQSPRHLIKEKRETATLKCYPIPRHDTVYWYQQGPGQDPQFLISFYEKMQSDKGSIPDRFSAQQFSDYHSELNMSSLELGDSALYFCASTPSGSATDTQYFGPGTRLTVL.

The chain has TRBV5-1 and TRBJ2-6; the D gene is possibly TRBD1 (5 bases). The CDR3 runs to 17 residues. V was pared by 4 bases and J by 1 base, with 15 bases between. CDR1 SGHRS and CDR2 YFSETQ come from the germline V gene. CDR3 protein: CASSKASQGSGANVLTF. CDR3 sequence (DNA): TGCGCCAGCAGCAAGGCTTCGCAGGGTTCTGGGGCCAACGTCCTGACTTTC. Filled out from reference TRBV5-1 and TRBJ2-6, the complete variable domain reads KAGVTQTPRYLIKTRGQQVTLSCSPISGHRSVSWYQQTPGQGLQFLFEYFSETQRNKGNFPGRFSGRQFSNSRSEMNVSTLELGDSALYLCASSKASQGSGANVLTFGAGSRLTVL.

CDR3 residues: CSVDLQTHQETQYF. In DNA form, the CDR3 reads TGCAGCGTTGATCTCCAGACTCACCAAGAGACCCAGTACTTC. The rearrangement uses TRBV29-1 and TRBJ2-5, with unresolved D. Germline loops: CDR1 SQVTM, CDR2 ANQGSEA. CDR3 length equals 14 residues. Trimming removed 3 bases from V and 0 bases from J, with 11 bases in between.

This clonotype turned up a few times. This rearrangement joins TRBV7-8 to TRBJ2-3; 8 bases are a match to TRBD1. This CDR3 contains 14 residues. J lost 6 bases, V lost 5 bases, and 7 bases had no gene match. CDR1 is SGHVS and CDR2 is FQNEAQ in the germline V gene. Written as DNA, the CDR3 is TGTGCCAGCAGCCCAGGGGGCTTGCTTGATACGCAGTATTTT. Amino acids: CASSPGGLLDTQYF.

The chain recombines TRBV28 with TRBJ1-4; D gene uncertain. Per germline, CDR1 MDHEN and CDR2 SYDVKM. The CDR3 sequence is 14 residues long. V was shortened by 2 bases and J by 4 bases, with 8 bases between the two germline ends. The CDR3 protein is CASSLVASNEKLFF. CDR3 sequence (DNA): TGTGCCAGCAGTTTAGTGGCCAGTAATGAAAAACTGTTTTTT.

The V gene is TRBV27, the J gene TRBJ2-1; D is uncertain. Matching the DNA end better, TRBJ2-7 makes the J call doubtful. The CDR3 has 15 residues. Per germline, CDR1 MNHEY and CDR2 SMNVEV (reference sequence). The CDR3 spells CASRGWDPLAYEQYF. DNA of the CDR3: TGTGCCAGCAGGGGTTGGGATCCATTAGCCTACGAGCAGTACTTC.

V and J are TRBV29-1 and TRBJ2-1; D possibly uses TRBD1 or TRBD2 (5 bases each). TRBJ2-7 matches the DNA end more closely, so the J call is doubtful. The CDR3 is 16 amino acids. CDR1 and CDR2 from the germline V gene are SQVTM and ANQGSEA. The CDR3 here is CSVEGGRDGPSSEQYF. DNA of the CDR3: TGCAGCGTTGAAGGGGGCAGGGACGGCCCCTCAAGTGAGCAGTACTTC.

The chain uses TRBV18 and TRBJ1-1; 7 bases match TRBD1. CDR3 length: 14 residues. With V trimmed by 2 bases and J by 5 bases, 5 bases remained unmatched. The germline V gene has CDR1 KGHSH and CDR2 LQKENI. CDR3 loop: CASSPETGWTEAFF. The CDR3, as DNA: TGTGCCAGCTCACCAGAGACAGGGTGGACTGAAGCTTTCTTT.

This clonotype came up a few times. CDR3 in DNA: TGTGCCATCAGGCCTCCGGGGCAAGAGACCCAGTACTTC. Protein sequence: CAIRPPGQETQYF. The chain carries TRBV10-3 and TRBJ2-5; tentative D call: TRBD2 (5 bases). Germline loops: CDR1 ENHRY, CDR2 SYGVKD. The ends were cut back, 6 bases at V and 2 bases at J, with 10 bases in the middle. This CDR3 is built from 13 residues.

CDR3 DNA: TGTGCCAGCAGTTTAAGTACCGCTAACTCCTACAATGAGCAGTTCTTC. It encodes CASSLSTANSYNEQFF. The V gene is TRBV27, the J gene TRBJ2-1; D gene uncertain. V was cut by 2 bases and J by 0 bases, with 11 bases left in between. CDR3 length: 16 amino acids. CDR1 MNHEY and CDR2 SMNVEV come from the germline V gene (reference sequence).

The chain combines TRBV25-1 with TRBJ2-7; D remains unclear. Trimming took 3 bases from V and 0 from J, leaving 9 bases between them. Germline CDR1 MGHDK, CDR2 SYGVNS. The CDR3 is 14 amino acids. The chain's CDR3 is CASSDPGVSYEQYF. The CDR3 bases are TGTGCCAGCAGTGATCCCGGCGTCTCCTACGAGCAGTACTTC.

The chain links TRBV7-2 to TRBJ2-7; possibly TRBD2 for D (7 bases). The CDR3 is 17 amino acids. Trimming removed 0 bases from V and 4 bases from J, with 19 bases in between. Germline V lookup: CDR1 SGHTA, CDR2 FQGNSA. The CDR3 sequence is CASSLAGTTGRGYEQYF. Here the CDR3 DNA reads TGTGCCAGCAGCTTAGCGGGGACTACAGGGAGAGGGTACGAGCAGTACTTC. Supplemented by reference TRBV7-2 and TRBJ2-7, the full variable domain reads GAGVSQSPSNKVTEKGKDVELRCDPISGHTALYWYRQSLGQGLEFLIYFQGNSAPDKSGLPSDRFSAERTGGSVSTLTIQRTQQEDSAVYLCASSLAGTTGRGYEQYFGPGTRLTVT.

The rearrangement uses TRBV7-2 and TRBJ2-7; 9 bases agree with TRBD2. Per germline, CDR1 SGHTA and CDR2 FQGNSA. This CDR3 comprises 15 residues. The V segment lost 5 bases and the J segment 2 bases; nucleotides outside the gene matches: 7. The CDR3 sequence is CASSATSGSTYEQYF. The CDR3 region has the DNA TGTGCCAGCAGCGCGACTAGCGGCTCTACCTACGAGCAGTACTTC.

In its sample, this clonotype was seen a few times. CDR3 amino acids: CAARTGTGDSPLHF. The CDR3 DNA reads as TGTGCCGCCCGTACCGGGACAGGGGATTCACCCCTCCACTTT. This chain connects TRBV10-3 to TRBJ1-6; 10 positions match TRBD1. Losses at the gene ends were 11 bases for V and 8 bases for J; bases not matched to a gene: 9. The V gene's germline CDR1 is ENHRY and CDR2 SYGVKD. The length of the CDR3 is 14 residues.

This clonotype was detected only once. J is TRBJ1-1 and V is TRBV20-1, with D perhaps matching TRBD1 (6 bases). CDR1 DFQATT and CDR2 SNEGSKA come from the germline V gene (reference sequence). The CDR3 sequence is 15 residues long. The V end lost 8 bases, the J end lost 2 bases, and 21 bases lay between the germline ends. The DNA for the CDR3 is TGCAGTACTAAAACCGGACAGCCAAGAAACACTGAAGCTTTCTTT. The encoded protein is CSTKTGQPRNTEAFF.